The T cell receptor (beta chain) under discussion was sequenced for a study of response to subunit inactivated influenza vaccine. Regarding the study as a whole: Each seasonal influenza vaccination recruits few new T cells, the authors suggested.

This clonotype was observed many times. What it recognizes is unknown. Via MiXCR, TCRdb re-called the RT-PCR reads, giving one row per CDR3 protein. The top ten clones hold about 11% of a sample with around 190,000 distinct CDR3 sequences, around 9% of them seen once. V was trimmed by 6 bases and J by 5 bases, leaving 14 bases between them. The CDR3 spans 14 residues. The germline V gene encodes CDR1 MNHEY and CDR2 SMNVEV (reference sequence). Here the sequenced sample was non-naive T cells sorted from PBMCs, taken on the day of vaccination. The chain recombines TRBV27 with TRBJ2-1; D unresolved. The source of this sequence is a man aged 50 to 60 who received an inactivated influenza vaccine. CDR3 region: CASSPQRPNNEQFF. CDR3 coding DNA: TGTGCCAGCAGCCCCCAACGGCCGAACAATGAGCAGTTCTTC.